Reported below is one T cell receptor beta chain. Antigen: not known. The data belong to a study of cytotoxic CD8 clonotypes in ibrutinib-treated CLL. Overall study results and limits: Patients with sustained remission and those progressing were sampled at differing times.

The planned depth of sequencing spanned 1 in 200,000 to 1 in 1 million T cells. Clones were read by immunoSEQ multiplex PCR, and TCRdb kept only the in-frame ones, dropping some. The sample carries 160,000 or so clones, 84% recorded once. Around 2.2 micrograms of genomic DNA came from cryopreserved PBMCs for TCR beta libraries. Germline assignment: CDR1 GTSNPN and CDR2 SVGIG (reference sequence). The CDR3 totals 14 residues. Trimming took 0 bases from V and 5 from J; bases not matched to a gene: 7. The TCR comes from a human donor with chronic lymphocytic leukemia. The sequencing here drew on PBMCs, taken after 24 months of ibrutinib treatment. The chain links TRBV30 to TRBJ2-7, with TRBD2 matching 7 bases. The CDR3 sequence is CAWSVAAGVDEQYF. The CDR3 DNA reads TGTGCCTGGAGTGTAGCCGCGGGAGTGGACGAGCAGTACTTC.